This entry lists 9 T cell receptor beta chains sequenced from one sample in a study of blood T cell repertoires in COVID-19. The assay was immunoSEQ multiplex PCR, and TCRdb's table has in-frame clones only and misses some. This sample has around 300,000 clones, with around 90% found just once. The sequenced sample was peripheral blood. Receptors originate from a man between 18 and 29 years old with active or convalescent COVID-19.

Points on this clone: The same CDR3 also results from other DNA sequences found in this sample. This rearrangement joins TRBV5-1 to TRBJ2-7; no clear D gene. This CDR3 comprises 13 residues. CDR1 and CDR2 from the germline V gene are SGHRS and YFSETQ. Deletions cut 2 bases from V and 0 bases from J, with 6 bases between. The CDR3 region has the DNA TGCGCCAGCAGCTTACGCAGCTCCTACGAGCAGTACTTC. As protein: CASSLRSSYEQYF.

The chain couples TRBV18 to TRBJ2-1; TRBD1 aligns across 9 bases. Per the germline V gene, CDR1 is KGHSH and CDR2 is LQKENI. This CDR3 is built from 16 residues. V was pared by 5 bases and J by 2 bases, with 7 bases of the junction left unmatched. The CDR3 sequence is CASSGQGWEAYNEQFF. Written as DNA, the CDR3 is TGTGCCAGCTCAGGACAGGGGTGGGAGGCCTACAATGAGCAGTTCTTC. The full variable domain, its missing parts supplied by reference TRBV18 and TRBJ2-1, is NAGVMQNPRHLVRRRGQEARLRCSPMKGHSHVYWYRQLPEEGLKFMVYLQKENIIDESGMPKERFSAEFPKEGPSILRIQQVVRGDSAAYFCASSGQGWEAYNEQFFGPGTRLTVL.

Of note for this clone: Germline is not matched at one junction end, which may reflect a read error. The CDR3 DNA sequence: TGTGCCAGCAGTCCTCTTGGGACACTACCTGACGCCTTC. Its protein product is CASSPLGTLPDAF. V and J are TRBV27 and TRBJ1-2, with D possibly matching TRBD1 (6 bases). The CDR3 is 13 residues long. The germline CDR1 and CDR2 sequences are MNHEY and SMNVEV (reference sequence).

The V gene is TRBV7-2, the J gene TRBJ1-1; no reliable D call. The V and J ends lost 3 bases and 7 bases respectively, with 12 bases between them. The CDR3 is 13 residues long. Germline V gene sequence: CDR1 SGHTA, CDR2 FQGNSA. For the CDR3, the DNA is TGTGCCAGCAGCTTTTCGGTGCGGGGTGAAGCTTTCTTT. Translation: CASSFSVRGEAFF.

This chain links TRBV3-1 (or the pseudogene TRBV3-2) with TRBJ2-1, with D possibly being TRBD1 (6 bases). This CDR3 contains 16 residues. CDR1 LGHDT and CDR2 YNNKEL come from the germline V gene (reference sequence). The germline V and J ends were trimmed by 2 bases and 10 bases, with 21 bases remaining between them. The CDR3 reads CASSQWGPVGAGEQFF. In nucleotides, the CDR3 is TGTGCCAGCAGCCAATGGGGTCCCGTGGGGGCAGGAGAGCAGTTCTTC.

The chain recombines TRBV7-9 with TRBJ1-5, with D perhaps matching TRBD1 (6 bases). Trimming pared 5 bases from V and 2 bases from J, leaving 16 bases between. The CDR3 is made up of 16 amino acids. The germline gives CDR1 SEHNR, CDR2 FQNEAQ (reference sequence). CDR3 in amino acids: CASSRGQLDGNQPQHF. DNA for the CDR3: TGTGCCAGCAGCCGTGGACAGTTGGATGGCAATCAGCCCCAGCATTTT.

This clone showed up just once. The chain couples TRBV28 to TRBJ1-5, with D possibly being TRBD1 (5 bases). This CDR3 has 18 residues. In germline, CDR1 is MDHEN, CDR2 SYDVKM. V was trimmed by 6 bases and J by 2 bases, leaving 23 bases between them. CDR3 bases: TGTGCCAGCAGCCCGGGGACTGACGCGGTGTGGGGCAATCAGCCCCAGCATTTT. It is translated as CASSPGTDAVWGNQPQHF.

The CDR3 here is CASSPSTGGRINEQFF. The DNA of the CDR3 is TGTGCCAGCTCACCCTCAACAGGGGGAAGGATCAATGAGCAGTTCTTC. The genes are TRBV18 and TRBJ2-1, with 8 nucleotides matching TRBD1. Losses at the gene ends were 3 bases for V and 6 bases for J; bases not matched to a gene: 10. The CDR3 consists of 16 residues. Germline CDR1 and CDR2: KGHSH and LQKENI.

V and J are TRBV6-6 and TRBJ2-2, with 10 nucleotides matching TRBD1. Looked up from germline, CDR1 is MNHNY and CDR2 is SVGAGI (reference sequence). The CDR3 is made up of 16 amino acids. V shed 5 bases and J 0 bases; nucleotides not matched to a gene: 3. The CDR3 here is CASSRDRGTNTGELFF. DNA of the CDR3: TGTGCCAGCAGTAGGGACAGGGGAACGAACACCGGGGAGCTGTTTTTT.